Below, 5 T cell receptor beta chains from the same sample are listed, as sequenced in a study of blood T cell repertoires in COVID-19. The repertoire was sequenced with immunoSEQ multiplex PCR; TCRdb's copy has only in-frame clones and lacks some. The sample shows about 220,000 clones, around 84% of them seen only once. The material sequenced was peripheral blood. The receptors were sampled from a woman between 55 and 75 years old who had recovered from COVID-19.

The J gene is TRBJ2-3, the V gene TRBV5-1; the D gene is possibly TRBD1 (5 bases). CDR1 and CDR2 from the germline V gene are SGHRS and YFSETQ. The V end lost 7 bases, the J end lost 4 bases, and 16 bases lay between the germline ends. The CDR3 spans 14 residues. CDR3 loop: CASAIRGLADTQYF. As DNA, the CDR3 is TGCGCCAGCGCAATAAGGGGTCTCGCAGATACGCAGTATTTT.

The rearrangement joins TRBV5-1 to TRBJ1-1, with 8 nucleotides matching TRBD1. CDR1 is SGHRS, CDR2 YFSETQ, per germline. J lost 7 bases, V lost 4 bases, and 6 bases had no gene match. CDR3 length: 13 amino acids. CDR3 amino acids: CASSPQGGDEAFF. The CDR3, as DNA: TGCGCCAGCAGCCCACAGGGGGGGGATGAAGCTTTCTTT.

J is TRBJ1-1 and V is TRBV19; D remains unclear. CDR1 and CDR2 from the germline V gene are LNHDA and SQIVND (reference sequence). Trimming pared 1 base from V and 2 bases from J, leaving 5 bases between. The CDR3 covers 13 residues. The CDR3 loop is CASSIGGNTEAFF. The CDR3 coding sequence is TGTGCCAGTAGTATAGGAGGCAACACTGAAGCTTTCTTT.

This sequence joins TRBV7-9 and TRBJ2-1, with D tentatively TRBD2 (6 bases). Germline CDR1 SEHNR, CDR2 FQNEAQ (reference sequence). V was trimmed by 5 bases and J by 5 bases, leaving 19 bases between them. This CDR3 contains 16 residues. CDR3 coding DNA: TGTGCCAGCAGCCACAACCGGGACTCCATTAACAATGAGCAGTTCTTC. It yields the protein CASSHNRDSINNEQFF.

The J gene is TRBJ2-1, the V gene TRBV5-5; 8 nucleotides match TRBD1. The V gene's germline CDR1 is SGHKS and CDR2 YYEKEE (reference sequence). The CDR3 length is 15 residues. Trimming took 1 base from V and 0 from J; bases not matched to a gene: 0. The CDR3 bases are TGTGCCAGCAGCTTGACAGGGGGCTCCTACAATGAGCAGTTCTTC. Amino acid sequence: CASSLTGGSYNEQFF.